This T cell receptor beta chain stems from a study of T-cell reconstitution after alpha-beta-depleted transplantation in children. TCRbeta library construction was performed incorporating unique molecular identifiers. TCRdb fed the PCR reads into MiXCR, producing one record per CDR3 protein. Of a few hundred thousand distinct CDR3 sequences listed, 10% to 15% are singletons. The J segment lost 4 bases and the V segment lost 4 bases, leaving 3 bases of the junction unmatched. Germline CDR1 and CDR2: ENHRY and SYGVKD. The CDR3 is 14 residues long. Sequencing used PBMCs, mostly from graft donor cells, obtained 360 days after TCRalphabeta/CD19-depleted stem cell transplant. V usage is TRBV10-3 and J usage is TRBJ2-2; 7 nucleotides agree with TRBD2. The receptor's source is a male patient aged 10 to 17 who had a stem cell transplant for acute myeloid leukemia, so the T cells may come from the graft donor. The CDR3 loop is CAISGLAATGELFF. Here the CDR3 DNA reads TGTGCCATCAGTGGGCTAGCGGCCACCGGGGAGCTGTTTTTT.